This T cell receptor beta chain was sequenced during a study of T cells in localized non-small cell lung cancer. Overall study findings and caveats: Because researchers sequenced only one region of the tumor, heterogeneity is still possible. The study detected a median approximately 55 of the top 100 tumor clones in adjacent lung.

Comment on this clone: Its antigen is unknown.

CDR1 and CDR2 from the germline V gene are SGHKS and YYEKEE (reference sequence). Trimming pared 2 bases from V and 0 bases from J, leaving 17 bases between. CDR3 length equals 17 residues. Libraries were prepared by immunoSEQ multiplex PCR; TCRdb keeps only in-frame clonotypes and omits some of them. The data contain roughly 16,000 clones, roughly 90% of them seen just once; the ten biggest clones take up approximately 26%. This sequence originates from a female donor of 60 years or more with stage III squamous cell lung carcinoma. This rearrangement joins TRBV5-5 to TRBJ1-1; D uncertain. The sample was peripheral blood, taken before any cancer treatment. CDR3 nucleotides: TGTGCCAGCAGCTTCCTCTCTGGGGTTAGGATGAACACTGAAGCTTTCTTT. It is translated as CASSFLSGVRMNTEAFF.